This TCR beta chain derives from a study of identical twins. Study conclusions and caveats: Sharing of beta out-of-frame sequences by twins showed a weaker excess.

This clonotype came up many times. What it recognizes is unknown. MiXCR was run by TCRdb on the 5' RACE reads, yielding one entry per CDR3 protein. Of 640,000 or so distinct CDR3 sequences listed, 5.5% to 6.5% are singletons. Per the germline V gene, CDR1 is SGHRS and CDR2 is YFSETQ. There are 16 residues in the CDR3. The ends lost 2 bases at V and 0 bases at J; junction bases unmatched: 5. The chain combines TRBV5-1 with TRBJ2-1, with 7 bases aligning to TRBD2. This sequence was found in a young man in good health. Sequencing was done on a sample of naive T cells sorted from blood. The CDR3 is CASSLRAGSSYNEQFF. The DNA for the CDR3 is TGCGCCAGCAGCTTAAGAGCGGGGAGCTCCTACAATGAGCAGTTCTTC. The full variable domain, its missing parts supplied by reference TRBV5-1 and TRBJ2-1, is KAGVTQTPRYLIKTRGQQVTLSCSPISGHRSVSWYQQTPGQGLQFLFEYFSETQRNKGNFPGRFSGRQFSNSRSEMNVSTLELGDSALYLCASSLRAGSSYNEQFFGPGTRLTVL.